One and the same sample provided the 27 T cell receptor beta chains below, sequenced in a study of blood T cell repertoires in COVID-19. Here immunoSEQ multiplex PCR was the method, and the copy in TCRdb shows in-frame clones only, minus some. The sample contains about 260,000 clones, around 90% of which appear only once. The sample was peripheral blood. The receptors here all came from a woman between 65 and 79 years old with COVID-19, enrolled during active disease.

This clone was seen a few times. CDR3 loop: CASRRTGTGVGVQYF. Written as DNA, the CDR3 is TGTGCCAGCAGACGCACCGGGACAGGGGTTGGCGTGCAGTACTTC. The rearrangement joins TRBV28 to TRBJ2-7, with TRBD1 identical over 10 bases. Trimming cost V 6 bases and J 9 bases; bases outside gene matches: 14. The CDR3 covers 15 residues. CDR1 and CDR2 from the germline V gene are MDHEN and SYDVKM.

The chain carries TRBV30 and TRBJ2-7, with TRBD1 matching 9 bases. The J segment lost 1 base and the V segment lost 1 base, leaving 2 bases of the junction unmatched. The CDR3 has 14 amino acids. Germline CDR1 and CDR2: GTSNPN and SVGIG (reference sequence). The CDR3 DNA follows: TGTGCCTGGAGTGGTGGGACAGGGTCCTACGAGCAGTACTTC. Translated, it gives CAWSGGTGSYEQYF.

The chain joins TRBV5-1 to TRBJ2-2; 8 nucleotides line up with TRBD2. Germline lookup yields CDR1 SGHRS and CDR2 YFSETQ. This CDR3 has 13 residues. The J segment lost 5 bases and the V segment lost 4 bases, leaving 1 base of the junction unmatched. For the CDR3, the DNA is TGCGCCAGCAGCCCGGGGGGGACCGGGGAGCTGTTTTTT. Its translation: CASSPGGTGELFF.

This CDR3 is CASSLGGAPTNEKLFF. CDR3 in DNA: TGTGCCAGCAGCTTAGGTGGGGCACCAACTAATGAAAAACTGTTTTTT. This rearrangement joins TRBV7-9 to TRBJ1-4, with D maybe TRBD1 (5 bases). V lost 1 base and J 0 bases, leaving 9 bases between the germline ends. Germline CDR1 reads SEHNR; CDR2 reads FQNEAQ (reference sequence). This CDR3 is 16 amino acids long. The whole variable domain, filled in from reference TRBV7-9 and TRBJ1-4, reads DTGVSQNPRHKITKRGQNVTFRCDPISEHNRLYWYRQTLGQGPEFLTYFQNEAQLEKSRLLSDRFSAERPKGSFSTLEIQRTEQGDSAMYLCASSLGGAPTNEKLFFGSGTQLSVL.

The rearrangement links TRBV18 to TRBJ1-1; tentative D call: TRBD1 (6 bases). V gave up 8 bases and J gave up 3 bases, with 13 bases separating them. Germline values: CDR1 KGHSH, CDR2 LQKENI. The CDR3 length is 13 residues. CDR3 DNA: TGTGCCAGCGCAGGGACACGGGACACTGAAGCTTTCTTT. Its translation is CASAGTRDTEAFF.

CDR3 sequence (DNA): TGTGCCAGCAGCCAGAGGCGGTCCACCATATATTTT. This gives the protein CASSQRRSTIYF. The chain has TRBV3-1 (or the pseudogene TRBV3-2) and TRBJ1-3; no clear D gene. The CDR3 loop spans 12 amino acids. Germline V gene data show CDR1 as LGHDT and CDR2 as YNNKEL (reference sequence). V was cut by 3 bases and J by 9 bases, with 9 bases left in between.

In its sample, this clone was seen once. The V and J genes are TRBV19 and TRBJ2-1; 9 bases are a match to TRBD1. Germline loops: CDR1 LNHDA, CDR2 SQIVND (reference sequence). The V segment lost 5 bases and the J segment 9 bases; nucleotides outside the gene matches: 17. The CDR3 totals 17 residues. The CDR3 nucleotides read TGTGCCAGTAGTTCCGGGACAGGGACTGTAGGTGAGAGTGAGCAGTTCTTC. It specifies CASSSGTGTVGESEQFF.

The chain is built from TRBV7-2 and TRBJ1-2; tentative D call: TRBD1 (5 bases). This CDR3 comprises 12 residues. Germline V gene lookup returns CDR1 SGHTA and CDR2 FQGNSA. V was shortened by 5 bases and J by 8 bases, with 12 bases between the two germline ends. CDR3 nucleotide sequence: TGTGCCAGCAGCCCCAGGGTAGGGGGCTACACCTTC. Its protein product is CASSPRVGGYTF.

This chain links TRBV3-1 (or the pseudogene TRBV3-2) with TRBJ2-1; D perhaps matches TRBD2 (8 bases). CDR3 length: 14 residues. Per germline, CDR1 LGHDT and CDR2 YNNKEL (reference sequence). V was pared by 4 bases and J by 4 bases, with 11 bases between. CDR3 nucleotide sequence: TGTGCCAGCAGCCTAGCGGGACAGTACAATGAGCAGTTCTTC. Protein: CASSLAGQYNEQFF.

The CDR3 region has the DNA TGTGCCAGCAGCCAAACGACAGGGAATGGCTACACCTTC. Translated: CASSQTTGNGYTF. J is TRBJ1-2 and V is TRBV3-1 (or the pseudogene TRBV3-2); 7 bases agree with TRBD1. Germline V gene lookup returns CDR1 LGHDT and CDR2 YNNKEL (reference sequence). The CDR3 contains 13 residues. V was clipped by 2 bases and J by 6 bases; unmatched bases: 3.

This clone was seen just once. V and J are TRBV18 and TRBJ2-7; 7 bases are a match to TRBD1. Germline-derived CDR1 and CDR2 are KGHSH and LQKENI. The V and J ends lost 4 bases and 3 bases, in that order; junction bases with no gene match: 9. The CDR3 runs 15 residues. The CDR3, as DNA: TGTGCCAGCTCACTAAACAGGGGTAGAGGCTACGAGCAGTACTTC. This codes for CASSLNRGRGYEQYF.

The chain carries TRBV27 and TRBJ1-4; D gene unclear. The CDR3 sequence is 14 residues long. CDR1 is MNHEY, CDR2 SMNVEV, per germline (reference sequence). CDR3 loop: CATSRTASNEKLFF. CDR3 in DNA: TGTGCGACTTCAAGAACGGCCTCAAATGAAAAACTGTTTTTT.

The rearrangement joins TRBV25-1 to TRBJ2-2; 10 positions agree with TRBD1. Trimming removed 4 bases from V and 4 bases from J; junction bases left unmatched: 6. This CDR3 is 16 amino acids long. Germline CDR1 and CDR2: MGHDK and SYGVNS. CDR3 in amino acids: CASSGRGQGGTGELFF. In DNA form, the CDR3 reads TGTGCCAGCAGTGGACGAGGACAGGGGGGCACCGGGGAGCTGTTTTTT.

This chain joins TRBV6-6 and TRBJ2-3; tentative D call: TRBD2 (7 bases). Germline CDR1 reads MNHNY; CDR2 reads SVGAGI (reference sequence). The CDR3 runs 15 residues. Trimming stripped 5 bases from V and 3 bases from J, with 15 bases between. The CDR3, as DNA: TGTGCCAGCAGTCTAGGGGGAGGGTTTACAGATACGCAGTATTTT. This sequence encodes CASSLGGGFTDTQYF.

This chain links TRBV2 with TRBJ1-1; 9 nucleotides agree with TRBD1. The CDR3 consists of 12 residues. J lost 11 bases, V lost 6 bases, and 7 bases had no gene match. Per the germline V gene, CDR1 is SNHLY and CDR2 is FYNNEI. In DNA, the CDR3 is TGTGCCAGCAGAGTCACAGGGGGCGAGGCTTTCTTT. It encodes CASRVTGGEAFF.

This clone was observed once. DNA of the CDR3: TGTGCCAGCAGCGTCTTAGTTGGCACCGGGGAGCTGTTTTTT. It is translated as CASSVLVGTGELFF. The gene calls are TRBV5-4 and TRBJ2-2; no firm D call. The CDR3 is made up of 14 amino acids. V was cut by 4 bases and J by 4 bases, with 11 bases left in between. Germline CDR1 SGHNT, CDR2 YYREEE (reference sequence).

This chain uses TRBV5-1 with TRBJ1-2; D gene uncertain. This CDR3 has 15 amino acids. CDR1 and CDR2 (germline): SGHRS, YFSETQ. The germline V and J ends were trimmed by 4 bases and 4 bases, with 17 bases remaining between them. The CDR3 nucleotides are TGCGCCAGCAGCCGTGACGGGGAGGGAGCCTATGGCTACACCTTC. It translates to CASSRDGEGAYGYTF.

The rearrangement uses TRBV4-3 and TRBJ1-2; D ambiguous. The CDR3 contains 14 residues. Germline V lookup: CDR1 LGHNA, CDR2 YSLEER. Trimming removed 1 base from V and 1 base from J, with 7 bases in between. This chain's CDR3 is CASSQARFNYGYTF. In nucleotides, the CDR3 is TGCGCCAGCAGCCAAGCCAGATTTAACTATGGCTACACCTTC.

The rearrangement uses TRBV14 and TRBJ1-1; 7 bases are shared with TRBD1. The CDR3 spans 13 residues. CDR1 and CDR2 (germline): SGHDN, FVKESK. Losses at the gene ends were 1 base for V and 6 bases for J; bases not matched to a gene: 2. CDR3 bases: TGTGCCAGCAGCCAAGTGGGGACAGCTGAAGCTTTCTTT. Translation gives CASSQVGTAEAFF.

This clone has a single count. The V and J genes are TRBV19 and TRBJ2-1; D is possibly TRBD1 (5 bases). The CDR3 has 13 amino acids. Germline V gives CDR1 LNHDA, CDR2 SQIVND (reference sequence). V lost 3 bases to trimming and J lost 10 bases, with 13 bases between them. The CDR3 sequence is CASSILAGYEQFF. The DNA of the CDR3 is TGTGCCAGTAGTATCCTTGCAGGGTACGAGCAGTTCTTC.

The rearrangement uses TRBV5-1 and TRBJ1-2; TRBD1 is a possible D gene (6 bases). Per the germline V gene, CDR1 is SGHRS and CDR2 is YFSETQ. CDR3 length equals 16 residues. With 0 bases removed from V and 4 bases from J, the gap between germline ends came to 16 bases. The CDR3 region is CASSLGPRQAGYGYTF. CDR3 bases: TGCGCCAGCAGCTTGGGGCCCCGACAGGCTGGCTATGGCTACACCTTC. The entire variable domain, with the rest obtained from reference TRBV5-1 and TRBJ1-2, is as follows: KAGVTQTPRYLIKTRGQQVTLSCSPISGHRSVSWYQQTPGQGLQFLFEYFSETQRNKGNFPGRFSGRQFSNSRSEMNVSTLELGDSALYLCASSLGPRQAGYGYTFGSGTRLTVV.

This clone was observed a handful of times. CDR3 loop: CASTDWREGETQYF. The CDR3 bases are TGTGCCAGCACTGACTGGCGGGAGGGGGAGACCCAGTACTTC. J is TRBJ2-5 and V is TRBV28; 9 bases map to TRBD2. V lost 7 bases and J lost 5; bases outside the gene matches: 8. The CDR3 is 14 residues long. CDR1 MDHEN and CDR2 SYDVKM come from the germline V gene.

In nucleotides, the CDR3 is TGTGCCAGCAAGGGGGTCGCGGGAGCGGGCACAGATACGCAGTATTTT. Protein sequence: CASKGVAGAGTDTQYF. The chain carries TRBV27 and TRBJ2-3, with D possibly being TRBD2 (7 bases). The ends were cut back, 7 bases at V and 1 base at J, with 18 bases in the middle. Germline V lookup: CDR1 MNHEY, CDR2 SMNVEV (reference sequence). The CDR3 is 16 residues long.

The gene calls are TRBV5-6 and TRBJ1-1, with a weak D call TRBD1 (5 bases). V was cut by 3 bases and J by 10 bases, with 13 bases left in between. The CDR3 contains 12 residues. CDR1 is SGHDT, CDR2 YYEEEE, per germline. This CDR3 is CASSYRQRAAFF. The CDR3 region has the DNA TGTGCCAGCAGCTATAGACAGCGTGCAGCTTTCTTT.

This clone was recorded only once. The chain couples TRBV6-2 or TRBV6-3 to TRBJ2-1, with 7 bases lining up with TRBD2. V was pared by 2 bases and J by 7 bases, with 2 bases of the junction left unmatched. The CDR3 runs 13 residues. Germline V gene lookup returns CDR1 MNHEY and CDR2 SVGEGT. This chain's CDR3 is CASSYAGANEQFF. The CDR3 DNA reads TGTGCCAGCAGTTACGCGGGAGCGAATGAGCAGTTCTTC.

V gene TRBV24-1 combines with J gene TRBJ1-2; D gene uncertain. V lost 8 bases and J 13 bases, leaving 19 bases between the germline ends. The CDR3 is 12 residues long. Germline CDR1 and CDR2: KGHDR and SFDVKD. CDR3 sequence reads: CATMCGLPGCTF. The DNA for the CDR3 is TGTGCCACCATGTGCGGGCTCCCGGGGTGCACCTTC.

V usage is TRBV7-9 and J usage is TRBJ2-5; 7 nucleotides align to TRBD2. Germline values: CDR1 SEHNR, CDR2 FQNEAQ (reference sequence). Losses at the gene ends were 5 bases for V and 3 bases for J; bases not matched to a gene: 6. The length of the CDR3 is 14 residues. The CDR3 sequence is CASSPTSVKETQYF. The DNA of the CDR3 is TGTGCCAGCAGCCCAACTAGCGTAAAAGAGACCCAGTACTTC.